This is a list of T cell receptor beta chains from one sample in a study of cytomegalovirus exposure and HLA in healthy donors. Measured with immunoSEQ multiplex PCR; TCRdb has only the in-frame clones, and not every one. The data contain roughly 60,000 clones, 70% to 85% of them seen just once; the ten biggest clones take up more than 3%. Sequencing input: PBMCs. These receptors originate from a woman between 40 and 50 years old in good health and CMV-seropositive. The CDR3 runs from the conserved cysteine through the conserved F or W. D genes are given only for firm matches. Size tells how often a clone was seen (once, few, many) or the class of an expanded clone, and some rows leave it out.

D: -
J: TRBJ1-6
V: TRBV4-3
size: -
DNA: TGCGCCAGCAGCCAAGACTGGGGGCGAGGTTCACCCCTCCACTTT
CDR3: CASSQDWGRGSPLHF

D: -
J: TRBJ2-3
V: TRBV15
size: -
DNA: TGTGCCACCAGCAGGAACGGAGATACGCAGTATTTT
CDR3: CATSRNGDTQYF

D: -
J: TRBJ1-2
V: TRBV9
size: -
DNA: TGTGCCAGCAGCGTAGCCCCGGACACCAGCCATGGCTACACCTTC
CDR3: CASSVAPDTSHGYTF

D: TRBD1
J: TRBJ1-2
V: TRBV18
size: -
DNA: TGTGCCAGCTCACCAGGGACAGGGAACTATGGCTACACCTTC
CDR3: CASSPGTGNYGYTF

D: TRBD2
J: TRBJ2-5
V: TRBV15
size: once
DNA: TGTGCCACCAGCAGGTCTAGCGGGGGGGCGTTAGAGACCCAGTACTTC
CDR3: CATSRSSGGALETQYF

D: -
J: TRBJ1-3
V: TRBV7-9
size: few
DNA: TGTGCCAGCAACCCGGGGGTCGCTGGAAACACCATATATTTT
CDR3: CASNPGVAGNTIYF

D: TRBD1
J: TRBJ1-2
V: TRBV18
size: -
DNA: TGTGCCAGCTCACCAAGGGGACAGGGGTATGGCTACACCTTC
CDR3: CASSPRGQGYGYTF

D: TRBD1
J: TRBJ2-7
V: TRBV6-6
size: -
DNA: TGTGCCAGCAGAGACGGAGGACAGGGAAGCTCCTACGAGCAGTACTTC
CDR3: CASRDGGQGSSYEQYF

D: -
J: TRBJ2-7
V: TRBV6-6
size: -
DNA: TGTGCCAGCAGGCCTAACTTCGGACAAACCTACGAGCAGTACTTC
CDR3: CASRPNFGQTYEQYF

D: -
J: TRBJ1-5
V: TRBV19
size: -
DNA: TGTGCCAGTAATTTTGCGCCGGGACACCATATGGATCAGCCCCAGCATTTT
CDR3: CASNFAPGHHMDQPQHF

D: TRBD2
J: TRBJ2-4
V: TRBV29-1
size: -
DNA: TGCAGCGCCACCGGGGGGATTCAAAACATTCAGTACTTC
CDR3: CSATGGIQNIQYF

D: TRBD1
J: TRBJ2-7
V: TRBV5-6
size: -
DNA: TGTGCCAGCAGCCGGGGACAGAGTACCTACGAGCAGTACTTC
CDR3: CASSRGQSTYEQYF

D: TRBD1
J: TRBJ2-1
V: TRBV5-6
size: -
DNA: TGTGCCAGCAGCCCTACAGGACAGGCCTACAATGAGCAGTTCTTC
CDR3: CASSPTGQAYNEQFF

D: TRBD1
J: TRBJ1-2
V: TRBV7-2
size: -
DNA: TGTGCCAGCAGCTTTACAGGGGGCGGAAATGGCTACACCTTC
CDR3: CASSFTGGGNGYTF

D: TRBD2
J: TRBJ2-2
V: TRBV25-1
size: -
DNA: TGTGCCAGCAAAGGGACTAGCGGGGGGGCGGGCACCGGGGAGCTGTTTTTT
CDR3: CASKGTSGGAGTGELFF

D: TRBD1
J: TRBJ2-5
V: TRBV6-5
size: -
DNA: TGTGCCAGCAGGAGGACAGGGGGCCACCAAGAGACCCAGTACTTC
CDR3: CASRRTGGHQETQYF

D: -
J: TRBJ2-1
V: TRBV6-5
size: -
DNA: TGTGCCAGCACAGGAGGCAATGAGCAGTTCTTC
CDR3: CASTGGNEQFF

D: TRBD1
J: TRBJ2-1
V: TRBV14
size: -
DNA: TGTGCCAGCAGCCAAGCGGGACAGGGAGCGGATGAGCAGTTCTTC
CDR3: CASSQAGQGADEQFF

D: -
J: TRBJ1-1
V: TRBV20-1
size: -
DNA: TGCAGTGCTAGAGATTTTCCGGCTTTCTTT
CDR3: CSARDFPAFF

D: -
J: TRBJ1-2
V: TRBV29-1
size: -
DNA: TGCAGCGTCACCGGGACACTGACTTATGGCTACACCTTC
CDR3: CSVTGTLTYGYTF

D: -
J: TRBJ1-4
V: TRBV5-1
size: few
DNA: TGCGCCAGCAGCCCGGGCGGACAGTGGGAAAAACTGTTTTTT
CDR3: CASSPGGQWEKLFF

D: -
J: TRBJ2-1
V: TRBV19
size: few
DNA: TGTGCCAGTAGTATTAATTTCCCCGGTAATGAGCAGTTCTTC
CDR3: CASSINFPGNEQFF

D: TRBD2
J: TRBJ2-4
V: TRBV7-9
size: -
DNA: TGTTCCAGCAGCTCGACAACGCGGGGAGGGCCCCGAAACATTCAGTACTTC
CDR3: CSSSSTTRGGPRNIQYF

D: TRBD2
J: TRBJ2-1
V: TRBV7-8
size: -
DNA: TGTGCCAGCAGCCCCCGACCCGCGGAAGCGGGGGGGCGGGGTGAGCAGTTCTTC
CDR3: CASSPRPAEAGGRGEQFF

D: -
J: TRBJ1-1
V: TRBV9
size: -
DNA: TGTGCCAGCAGCGTAGGGGGGGGAGGCACTGAAGCTTTCTTT
CDR3: CASSVGGGGTEAFF

D: TRBD2
J: TRBJ2-7
V: TRBV19
size: -
DNA: TGTGCCAGTGCAAGCGGGACCACCTACGAGCAGTACTTC
CDR3: CASASGTTYEQYF

D: TRBD1
J: TRBJ2-2
V: TRBV7-9
size: -
DNA: TGTGCCAGCAGCCACTTCAGGACAGGGGATTCGTCCACCGGGGAGCTGTTTTTT
CDR3: CASSHFRTGDSSTGELFF

D: -
J: TRBJ2-7
V: TRBV7-2
size: -
DNA: TGTGCCAGCAGCCCACACCCCTACGACAGGAGTCCCTACGAGCAGTACTTC
CDR3: CASSPHPYDRSPYEQYF

D: TRBD1
J: TRBJ1-1
V: TRBV18
size: -
DNA: TGTGCCAGCTCACGATACGACAGGGCCGTTTCTGGTGAAGCTTTCTTT
CDR3: CASSRYDRAVSGEAFF

D: TRBD1
J: TRBJ1-6
V: TRBV11-2
size: -
DNA: TGTGCCAGCAGCTCCCGAGGAGGGGGCCTAGGAAATTCACCCCTCCACTTT
CDR3: CASSSRGGGLGNSPLHF

D: -
J: TRBJ2-1
V: TRBV27
size: -
DNA: TGTGCCAGCAGCTCTGGATGGAGGATATCCTACAATGAGCAGTTCTTC
CDR3: CASSSGWRISYNEQFF

D: -
J: TRBJ2-7
V: TRBV11-2
size: few
DNA: TGTGCCAGCAGCTTCCAAAAGAGCTACGAGCAGTACTTC
CDR3: CASSFQKSYEQYF

D: -
J: TRBJ1-2
V: TRBV6-5
size: -
DNA: TGTGCCAGCAGTTACGACGGGAACTATGGCTACACCTTC
CDR3: CASSYDGNYGYTF

D: TRBD1
J: TRBJ2-5
V: TRBV14
size: -
DNA: TGTGCCAGCAGCCAAGGGACAGGGTTTATGGAGACCCAGTACTTC
CDR3: CASSQGTGFMETQYF

D: -
J: TRBJ2-2
V: TRBV11-2
size: -
DNA: TGTGCCAGCAGCTTAGCGGGCAGGGGGAACACCGGGGAGCTGTTTTTT
CDR3: CASSLAGRGNTGELFF

D: TRBD1
J: TRBJ2-1
V: TRBV4-1
size: -
DNA: TGCGCCAGCAGCCAAGTAACAGGACAGGGGATCAATGAGCAGTTCTTC
CDR3: CASSQVTGQGINEQFF

D: -
J: TRBJ2-5
V: TRBV25-1
size: few
DNA: TGTGCCAGCAGTGAAGGGAGCATCCTTAGAGGGGAGACCCAGTACTTC
CDR3: CASSEGSILRGETQYF

D: TRBD1
J: TRBJ2-7
V: TRBV5-4
size: -
DNA: TGTGCCAGCAGCTTGGCCCGGGGCCCGGGACAGGGGGCGTACGAGCAGTACTTC
CDR3: CASSLARGPGQGAYEQYF

D: TRBD1
J: TRBJ2-2
V: TRBV29-1
size: -
DNA: TGCAGCGGGCGGACAGGGGTTGACACCGGGGAGCTGTTTTTT
CDR3: CSGRTGVDTGELFF

D: -
J: TRBJ1-2
V: TRBV13
size: -
DNA: TGTGCCAGCGCTGTACTGAGAGGGGGCTACACCTTC
CDR3: CASAVLRGGYTF

D: -
J: TRBJ1-5
V: TRBV6-5
size: -
DNA: TGTGCCAGCTCTCTTCGGGATAGCAATCAGCCCCAGCATTTT
CDR3: CASSLRDSNQPQHF

D: TRBD1
J: TRBJ1-4
V: TRBV5-4
size: once
DNA: TGTGCCAGCAGCTTGGGTGGACAGGGTCGAAATGAAAAACTGTTTTTT
CDR3: CASSLGGQGRNEKLFF

D: -
J: TRBJ2-2
V: TRBV5-1
size: once
DNA: TGCGCCAGCAGCCTGGGTCTAGCTGACACCGGGGAGCTGTTTTTT
CDR3: CASSLGLADTGELFF

D: -
J: TRBJ1-6
V: TRBV6-5
size: -
DNA: TGTGCCAGCATGCGGCGGAATAATTCACCCCTCCACTTT
CDR3: CASMRRNNSPLHF

D: TRBD2
J: TRBJ2-2
V: TRBV7-3
size: -
DNA: TGTGCCAGCAGCGCCGGACTAGGCAGCGCCGGGGAGCTGTTTTTT
CDR3: CASSAGLGSAGELFF

D: -
J: TRBJ2-2
V: TRBV29-1
size: -
DNA: TGCAGCGTTGTGGGACACCGAGGCACCGGGGAGCTGTTTTTT
CDR3: CSVVGHRGTGELFF

D: TRBD1
J: TRBJ1-1
V: TRBV10-1
size: -
DNA: TGCGCCAGCAGTCCCCAGAGGGCAGGGGGCACTGAAGCTTTCTTT
CDR3: CASSPQRAGGTEAFF

D: TRBD1
J: TRBJ1-5
V: TRBV28
size: -
DNA: TGTGCCAGCAGTCCAATCGGACAGGGGGATAATCAGCCCCAGCATTTT
CDR3: CASSPIGQGDNQPQHF

D: -
J: TRBJ1-4
V: TRBV18
size: -
DNA: TGTGCCAGCGTGGCGGGGGCTGCAACTAATGAAAAACTGTTTTTT
CDR3: CASVAGAATNEKLFF

D: -
J: TRBJ2-1
V: TRBV12-2
size: -
DNA: TGTGCAAGTCGCTTCTGCTTCACCCGGGGGGCACCCTACAATGAGCAGTTCTTC
CDR3: CASRFCFTRGAPYNEQFF

D: TRBD1
J: TRBJ2-1
V: TRBV2
size: few
DNA: TGTGCCAGCAGTCTCACCACCGGGACAGGGTACAATGAGCAGTTCTTC
CDR3: CASSLTTGTGYNEQFF

D: -
J: TRBJ1-1
V: TRBV14
size: -
DNA: TGTGCCAGCAGCCGCGCCGGGATGAACACTGAAGCTTTCTTT
CDR3: CASSRAGMNTEAFF

D: -
J: TRBJ2-3
V: TRBV27
size: -
DNA: TGTGCCAGCAGTAAACACGGCACAGATACGCAGTATTTT
CDR3: CASSKHGTDTQYF

D: -
J: TRBJ1-5
V: TRBV2
size: -
DNA: TGTGCCAGCAGTGACCTGGAGTGGAATCAGCCCCAGCATTTT
CDR3: CASSDLEWNQPQHF

D: -
J: TRBJ2-4
V: TRBV10-3
size: -
DNA: TGTGCCATCAGCACAACAGGAGAAAACATTCAGTACTTC
CDR3: CAISTTGENIQYF